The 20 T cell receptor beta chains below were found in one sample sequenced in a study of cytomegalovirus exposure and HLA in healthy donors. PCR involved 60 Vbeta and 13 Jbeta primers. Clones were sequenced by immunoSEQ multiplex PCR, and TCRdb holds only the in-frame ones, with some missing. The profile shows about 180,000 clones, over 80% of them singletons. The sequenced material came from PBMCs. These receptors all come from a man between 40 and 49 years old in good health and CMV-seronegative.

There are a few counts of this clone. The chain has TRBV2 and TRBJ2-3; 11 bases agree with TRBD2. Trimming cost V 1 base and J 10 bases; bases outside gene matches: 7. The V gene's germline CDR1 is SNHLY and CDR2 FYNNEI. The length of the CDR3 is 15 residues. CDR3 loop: CASSEEALAGGAQYF. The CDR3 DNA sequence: TGTGCCAGCAGTGAAGAGGCCCTAGCGGGGGGTGCGCAGTATTTT.

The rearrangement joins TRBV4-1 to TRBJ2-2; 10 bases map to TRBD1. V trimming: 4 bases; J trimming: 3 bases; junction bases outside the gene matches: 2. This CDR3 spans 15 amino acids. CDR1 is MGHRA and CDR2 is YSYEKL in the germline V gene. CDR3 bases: TGCGCCAGCAGCCCGGGACAGGGGTACACCGGGGAGCTGTTTTTT. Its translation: CASSPGQGYTGELFF.

The DNA of the CDR3 is TGTGCCAGCAGCGTAGCTTCAGGGCAGGGGGCGAGCCAAGAGACCCAGTACTTC. Protein: CASSVASGQGASQETQYF. This rearrangement joins TRBV9 to TRBJ2-5; 8 bases agree with TRBD1. CDR3 size: 18 residues. CDR1 and CDR2 (germline): SGDLS, YYNGEE. V shed 0 bases and J 1 base; nucleotides not matched to a gene: 11. The full variable domain, its missing parts supplied by reference TRBV9 and TRBJ2-5, is DSGVTQTPKHLITATGQRVTLRCSPRSGDLSVYWYQQSLDQGLQFLIQYYNGEERAKGNILERFSAQQFPDLHSELNLSSLELGDSALYFCASSVASGQGASQETQYFGPGTRLLVL.

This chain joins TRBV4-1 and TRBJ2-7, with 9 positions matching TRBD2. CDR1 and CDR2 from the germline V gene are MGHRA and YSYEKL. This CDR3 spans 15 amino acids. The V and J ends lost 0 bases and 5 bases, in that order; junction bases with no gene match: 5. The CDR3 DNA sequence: TGCGCCAGCAGCCAAGATAGAGGACTAGCGAACGAGCAGTACTTC. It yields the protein CASSQDRGLANEQYF.

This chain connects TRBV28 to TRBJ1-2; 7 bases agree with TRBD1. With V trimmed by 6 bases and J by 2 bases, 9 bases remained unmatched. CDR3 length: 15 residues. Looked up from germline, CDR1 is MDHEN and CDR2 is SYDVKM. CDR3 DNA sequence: TGTGCCAGCAGGGAAGGGGGCGCTCGGAACTATGGCTACACCTTC. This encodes CASREGGARNYGYTF.

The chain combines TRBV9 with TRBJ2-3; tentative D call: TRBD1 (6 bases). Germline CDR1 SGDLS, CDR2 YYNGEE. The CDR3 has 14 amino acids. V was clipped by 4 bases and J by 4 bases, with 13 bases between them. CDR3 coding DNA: TGTGCCAGCAGCCGACAGGTTTTCGCAGATACGCAGTATTTT. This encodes CASSRQVFADTQYF.

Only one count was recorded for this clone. The CDR3 DNA follows: TGTGCCACCAGCTTGGGACAGGGCAATCAGCCCCAGCATTTT. As protein: CATSLGQGNQPQHF. This chain connects TRBV15 to TRBJ1-5; 8 bases line up with TRBD1. The J segment lost 2 bases and the V segment lost 5 bases, leaving 2 bases of the junction unmatched. Germline V CDR1 and CDR2: LNHNV, YYDKDF (reference sequence). This CDR3 region has 14 residues.

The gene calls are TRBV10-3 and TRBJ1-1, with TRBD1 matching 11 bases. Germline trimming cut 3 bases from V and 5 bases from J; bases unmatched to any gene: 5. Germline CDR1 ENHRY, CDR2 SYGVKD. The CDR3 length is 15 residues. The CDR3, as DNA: TGTGCCATCAGTGATTCGGGGACAGGGGGGACTGAAGCTTTCTTT. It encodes CAISDSGTGGTEAFF.

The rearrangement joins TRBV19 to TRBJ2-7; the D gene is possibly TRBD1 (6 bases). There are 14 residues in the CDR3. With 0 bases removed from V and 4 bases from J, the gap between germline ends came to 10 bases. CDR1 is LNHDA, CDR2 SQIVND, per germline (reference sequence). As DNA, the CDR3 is TGTGCCAGTAGTATAGATGTCAGGGGTTACGAGCAGTACTTC. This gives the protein CASSIDVRGYEQYF.

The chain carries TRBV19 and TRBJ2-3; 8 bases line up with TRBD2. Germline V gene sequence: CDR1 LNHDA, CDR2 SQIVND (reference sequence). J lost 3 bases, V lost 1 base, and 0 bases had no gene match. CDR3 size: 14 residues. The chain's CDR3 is CASSIAGGTDTQYF. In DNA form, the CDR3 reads TGTGCCAGTAGTATAGCGGGAGGGACAGATACGCAGTATTTT.

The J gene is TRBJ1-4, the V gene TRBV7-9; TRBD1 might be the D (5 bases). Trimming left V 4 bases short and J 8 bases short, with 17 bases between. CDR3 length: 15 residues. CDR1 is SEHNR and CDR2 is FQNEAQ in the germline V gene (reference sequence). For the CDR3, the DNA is TGTGCCAGCAGCTGGGGGAGGGCCGGGGGGGAAAAACTGTTTTTT. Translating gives CASSWGRAGGEKLFF.

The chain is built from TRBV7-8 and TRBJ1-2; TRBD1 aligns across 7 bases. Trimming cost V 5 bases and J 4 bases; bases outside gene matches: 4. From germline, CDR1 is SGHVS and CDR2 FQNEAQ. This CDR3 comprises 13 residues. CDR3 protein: CASSPQGPYGYTF. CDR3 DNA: TGTGCCAGCAGCCCACAGGGGCCCTATGGCTACACCTTC.

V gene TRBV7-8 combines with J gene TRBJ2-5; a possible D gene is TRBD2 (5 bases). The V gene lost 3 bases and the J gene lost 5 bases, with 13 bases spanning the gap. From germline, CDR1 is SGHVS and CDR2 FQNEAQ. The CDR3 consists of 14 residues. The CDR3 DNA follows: TGTGCCAGCAGCTTTACAGCGGTAGGGGAGACCCAGTACTTC. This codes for CASSFTAVGETQYF.

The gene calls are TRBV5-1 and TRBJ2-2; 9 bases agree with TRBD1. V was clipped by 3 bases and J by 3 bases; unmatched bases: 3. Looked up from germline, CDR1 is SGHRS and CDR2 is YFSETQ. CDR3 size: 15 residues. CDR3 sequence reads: CASSWGTGYTGELFF. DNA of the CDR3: TGCGCCAGCAGCTGGGGGACAGGGTACACCGGGGAGCTGTTTTTT.

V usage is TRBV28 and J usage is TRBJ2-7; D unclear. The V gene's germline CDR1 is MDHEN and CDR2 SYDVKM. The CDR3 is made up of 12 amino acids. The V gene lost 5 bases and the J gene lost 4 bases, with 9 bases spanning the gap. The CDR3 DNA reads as TGTGCCAGCAGTCCCGGGTTGTACGAGCAGTACTTC. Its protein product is CASSPGLYEQYF.

The CDR3 sequence: CASSYSGTGGEAFF. The CDR3 nucleotides are TGTGCCAGCAGTTACTCCGGGACAGGGGGTGAAGCTTTCTTT. V and J are TRBV6-6 and TRBJ1-1; 11 bases match TRBD1. CDR3 size: 14 residues. After removal of 0 bases from V and 7 bases from J, the junction contained 1 base not matched to a gene. Germline V gene lookup returns CDR1 MNHNY and CDR2 SVGAGI (reference sequence).

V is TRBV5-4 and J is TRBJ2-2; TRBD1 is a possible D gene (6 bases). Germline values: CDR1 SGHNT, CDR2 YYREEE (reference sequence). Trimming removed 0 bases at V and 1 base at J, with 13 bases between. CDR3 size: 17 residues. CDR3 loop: CASSLDRGTVNTGELFF. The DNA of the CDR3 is TGTGCCAGCAGCTTGGATAGGGGGACGGTGAACACCGGGGAGCTGTTTTTT.

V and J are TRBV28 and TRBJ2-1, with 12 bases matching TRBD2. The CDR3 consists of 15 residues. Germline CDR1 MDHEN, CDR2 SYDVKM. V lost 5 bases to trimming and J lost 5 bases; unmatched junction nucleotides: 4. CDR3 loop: CASSPRTSGDNEQFF. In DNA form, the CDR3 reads TGTGCCAGCAGTCCTCGGACTAGCGGGGACAATGAGCAGTTCTTC.

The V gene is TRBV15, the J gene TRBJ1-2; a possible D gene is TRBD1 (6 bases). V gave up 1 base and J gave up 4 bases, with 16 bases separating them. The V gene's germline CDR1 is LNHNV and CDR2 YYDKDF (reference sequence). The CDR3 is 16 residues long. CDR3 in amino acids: CATSRVSRGAGYGYTF. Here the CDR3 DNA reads TGTGCCACCAGCAGAGTCTCCAGGGGCGCTGGCTATGGCTACACCTTC.

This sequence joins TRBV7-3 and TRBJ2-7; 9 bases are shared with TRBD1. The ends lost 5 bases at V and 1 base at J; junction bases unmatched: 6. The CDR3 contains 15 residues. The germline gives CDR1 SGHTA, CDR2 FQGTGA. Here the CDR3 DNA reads TGTGCCAGCAGCCCCGGGACAGGGCATTCCTACGAGCAGTACTTC. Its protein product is CASSPGTGHSYEQYF. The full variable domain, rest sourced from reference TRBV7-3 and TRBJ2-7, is GAGVSQTPSNKVTEKGKYVELRCDPISGHTALYWYRQSLGQGPEFLIYFQGTGAADDSGLPNDRFFAVRPEGSVSTLKIQRTERGDSAVYLCASSPGTGHSYEQYFGPGTRLTVT.